Below are 20 T cell receptor beta chains sequenced from a single sample in a study of T cells expressing NK-cell markers. From the 5' RACE reads, TCRdb lists one entry per CDR3 protein and no DNA. Recorded for this sample: some 450,000 distinct CDR3 sequences. The sample was blood T cells: a sorted CD56 or NKG2C T cell subset, CD4+ or CD8+ T cells, or bulk PBMC T cells (not recorded which). These receptors originate from a woman aged 18-70 years in good health.

The chain joins TRBV5-1 to TRBJ2-3; TCRdb designates TRBD1, a call that cannot be tested without DNA. Germline loops: CDR1 SGHRS, CDR2 YFSETQ. The CDR3 covers 15 residues. CDR3 sequence reads: CASSFGQGRIDTQYF.

V and J are TRBV5-1 and TRBJ2-1; the D call from TCRdb, TRBD2, cannot be confirmed without DNA. Germline assignment: CDR1 SGHRS and CDR2 YFSETQ. The CDR3 totals 16 residues. CDR3 loop: CASSNREAPPYNEQFF.

The chain couples TRBV5-4 to TRBJ2-1; there is no DNA to check the TCRdb D call of TRBD2. From germline, CDR1 is SGHNT and CDR2 YYREEE (reference sequence). The CDR3 consists of 14 residues. CDR3 sequence: CASSSTGLDNEQFF.

J is TRBJ2-7 and V is TRBV12-3 or TRBV12-4; the TCRdb D gene call, TRBD2, has no DNA to confirm it. The CDR3 contains 16 residues. The CDR3 sequence: CASSFSLSLFPYEQYF.

The chain uses TRBV29-1 and TRBJ2-1; TCRdb reports TRBD2, a call that lacks DNA to check it against. The CDR3 sequence is 17 residues long. Germline CDR1 is SQVTM and CDR2 is ANQGSEA. The CDR3 reads CSVEGLLKRTLYNEQFF.

V usage is TRBV15 and J usage is TRBJ1-2; TCRdb proposes TRBD1, but this gene call is untestable without DNA. Per the germline V gene, CDR1 is LNHNV and CDR2 is YYDKDF (reference sequence). The length of the CDR3 is 13 residues. CDR3: CATSPGHGYGYTF.

The chain uses TRBV5-1 and TRBJ2-4; TCRdb returns TRBD1, unconfirmable since there is no DNA. Germline lookup yields CDR1 SGHRS and CDR2 YFSETQ. CDR3 length: 16 residues. This CDR3 is CASSLAGQIAKNIQYF.

The rearrangement links TRBV5-1 to TRBJ2-2; TCRdb names TRBD1, which stays unverified in the absence of DNA. The length of the CDR3 is 16 residues. Germline V gives CDR1 SGHRS, CDR2 YFSETQ. The CDR3 reads CASSGTDRVRAGELFF.

The chain carries TRBV12-3 or TRBV12-4 and TRBJ1-5; the D call of TRBD1 rests on TCRdb alone, since no DNA is present to check it. The CDR3 is 15 residues long. The CDR3 here is CASQAGTGPLGAQHF.

V is TRBV27 and J is TRBJ2-4; TCRdb reports TRBD1, a call that lacks DNA to check it against. This CDR3 has 12 residues. Germline lookup yields CDR1 MNHEY and CDR2 SMNVEV (reference sequence). CDR3 residues: CASSPLGSIQYF.

The chain uses TRBV5-1 and TRBJ1-6. The germline CDR1 and CDR2 sequences are SGHRS and YFSETQ. The CDR3 totals 17 residues. The CDR3 sequence: CASSPEDWSSYNSPLHF.

V usage is TRBV11-2 and J usage is TRBJ1-3; TCRdb returns TRBD1, unconfirmable since there is no DNA. This CDR3 has 14 amino acids. The germline CDR1 and CDR2 sequences are SGHAT and FQNNGV. CDR3: CASSPRASGNTIYF.

The V and J genes are TRBV5-1 and TRBJ1-1; the D gene TCRdb calls, TRBD1, cannot be checked with no DNA. CDR1 is SGHRS and CDR2 is YFSETQ in the germline V gene. The CDR3 consists of 14 residues. The CDR3 region is CASSLGGGTTEAFF.

V is TRBV6-5 and J is TRBJ1-2; TCRdb proposes TRBD1, but this gene call is untestable without DNA. Germline loops: CDR1 MNHEY, CDR2 SVGAGI. The CDR3 length is 15 residues. The CDR3 spells CASSYSTYPGDGYTF.

The V call is TRBV12-3 or TRBV12-4, the J call TRBJ2-1; the D call of TRBD2 rests on TCRdb alone, since no DNA is present to check it. CDR3 length equals 12 residues. The CDR3 loop reads CASSLVTSEQFF.

This chain uses TRBV16 with TRBJ2-4; the D gene TCRdb calls, TRBD1, cannot be checked with no DNA. Germline loops: CDR1 KGHSY, CDR2 FQNENV. This CDR3 is 19 amino acids long. CDR3: CASSQTGGKGPIAKNIQYF.

V gene TRBV12-3 or TRBV12-4 combines with J gene TRBJ1-6. The CDR3 runs to 14 residues. CDR3 residues: CASSPQSLYSPLHF.

The rearrangement joins TRBV20-1 to TRBJ1-2; there is no DNA to check the TCRdb D call of TRBD1. The CDR3 spans 15 residues. The germline V gene has CDR1 DFQATT and CDR2 SNEGSKA (reference sequence). This CDR3 is CSARDLRTGDYGYTF.

This chain uses TRBV27 with TRBJ2-2; TCRdb selects TRBD2, and the lack of DNA leaves this call unchecked. The CDR3 consists of 16 residues. CDR1 MNHEY and CDR2 SMNVEV come from the germline V gene (reference sequence). CDR3: CASSYLAGINTGELFF.

The chain has TRBV4-3 and TRBJ1-5. This CDR3 spans 15 amino acids. Germline-derived CDR1 and CDR2 are LGHNA and YSLEER. The CDR3 here is CASSQDGQKNQPQHF.